This is a list of T cell receptor beta chains from one sample in a study of OX40 agonist ivuxolimab in advanced cancers. Clones were sequenced by immunoSEQ multiplex PCR, and TCRdb holds only the in-frame ones, with some missing. The sample has 65,000 to 80,000 clones; over 85% are singletons. The starting material was CD4+ or CD8+ T cells sorted from blood, obtained in a trial of the OX40 agonist ivuxolimab. The source of these receptors is an adult with an advanced solid tumor such as melanoma, head and neck, liver or kidney cancer. CDR3s include the opening cysteine and the closing phenylalanine or tryptophan. Each record gives: D gene, V gene, J gene, clone size, CDR3 protein, CDR3 DNA. The D gene is left open where the match is weak. For some rows the clone size is stated as once, few or many, or as a class when expanded; others skip it.

>TRBD1|TRBV9|TRBJ1-6|NA
CASSEGDRNNSPLHF
TGTGCCAGCAGCGAGGGGGACAGAAATAATTCACCCCTCCACTTT
>NA|TRBV7-8|TRBJ1-1|NA
CASSLLGTTEAFF
TGTGCCAGCAGCTTATTGGGGACCACTGAAGCTTTCTTT
>TRBD2|TRBV14|TRBJ2-3|NA
CASSQGTSSFDTQYF
TGTGCCAGCAGCCAAGGGACTAGCAGTTTCGATACGCAGTATTTT
>TRBD2|TRBV30|TRBJ2-7|NA
CAWNFGLAGSEQYF
TGTGCCTGGAACTTTGGGCTAGCGGGGAGCGAGCAGTACTTC
>TRBD1|TRBV5-8|TRBJ2-2|once
CASSWGTGTYTGELFF
TGTGCCAGCAGCTGGGGGACAGGGACCTACACCGGGGAGCTGTTTTTT
>TRBD2|TRBV5-1|TRBJ2-1|NA
CASSRPGLAYNEQFF
TGCGCCAGCAGCCGTCCGGGACTAGCCTACAATGAGCAGTTCTTC
>TRBD2|TRBV5-6|TRBJ2-1|NA
CASSYGTSGTNEQFF
TGTGCCAGCAGCTACGGGACTAGCGGGACTAATGAGCAGTTCTTC
>NA|TRBV2|TRBJ1-3|NA
CASSESRGNTIYF
TGTGCCAGCAGTGAAAGTCGTGGAAACACCATATATTTT
>NA|TRBV19|TRBJ1-5|NA
CASSTGQFNQPQHF
TGTGCCAGTAGTACCGGACAGTTCAATCAGCCCCAGCATTTT
>NA|TRBV29-1|TRBJ1-1|few
CSAGPLMNTEAFF
TGCAGCGCGGGTCCCCTCATGAACACTGAAGCTTTCTTT
>TRBD1|TRBV19|TRBJ2-7|NA
CASSIGTGGVYEQYF
TGTGCCAGTAGTATCGGAACAGGGGGAGTCTACGAGCAGTACTTC
>NA|TRBV19|TRBJ2-7|NA
CASSIRDTSIYEQYF
TGTGCCAGTAGTATAAGGGACACCAGTATCTACGAGCAGTACTTC
>NA|TRBV28|TRBJ2-1|NA
CASSKGPYNEQFF
TGTGCCAGCAGTAAGGGACCCTACAATGAGCAGTTCTTC
>TRBD2|TRBV19|TRBJ2-1|NA
CASAMGLAYNEQFF
TGTGCCAGTGCGATGGGACTAGCTTACAATGAGCAGTTCTTC
>NA|TRBV2|TRBJ2-7|NA
CASSGAELSPRSEQYF
TGTGCCAGCAGTGGAGCGGAGCTCAGCCCGCGTAGCGAGCAGTACTTC
>NA|TRBV5-6|TRBJ1-2|NA
CASSLGGEFGYTF
TGTGCCAGCAGCTTGGGTGGGGAGTTCGGCTACACCTTC
>TRBD2|TRBV2|TRBJ2-7|NA
CASSDWLAGQWEQYF
TGTGCCAGCAGTGATTGGCTAGCGGGACAGTGGGAGCAGTACTTC
>NA|TRBV5-1|TRBJ2-7|NA
CASSLGGASEQYF
TGCGCCAGCAGCTTAGGGGGTGCTAGCGAGCAGTACTTC
>TRBD2|TRBV5-6|TRBJ2-2|NA
CASSLGLAAGELFF
TGTGCCAGCAGCTTGGGACTAGCAGCCGGGGAGCTGTTTTTT
>NA|TRBV7-9|TRBJ2-3|NA
CASSLHHRVADTQYF
TGTGCCAGCAGCTTACATCACAGGGTAGCAGATACGCAGTATTTT
>NA|TRBV5-5|TRBJ2-2|NA
CASTIGHTGELFF
TGTGCCAGCACAATCGGGCACACCGGGGAGCTGTTTTTT
>TRBD2|TRBV7-8|TRBJ2-1|NA
CASCQLKRGDNEQFF
TGTGCCAGCTGCCAATTGAAGCGGGGAGACAATGAGCAGTTCTTC
>TRBD2|TRBV27|TRBJ2-1|NA
CASGSLAMSGLLNEQFF
TGTGCCAGCGGATCACTAGCGATGTCAGGGCTTCTGAATGAGCAGTTCTTC
>NA|TRBV27|TRBJ2-1|NA
CASSNRGVPSNEQFF
TGTGCCAGCAGCAATCGGGGAGTCCCCAGCAATGAGCAGTTCTTC
>NA|TRBV7-9|TRBJ1-6|NA
CASSDRRASPLHF
TGTGCCAGCAGCGACAGAAGGGCTTCACCCCTCCACTTT
>TRBD2|TRBV19|TRBJ2-5|once
CATSWSGGFQETQYF
TGTGCCACCTCTTGGAGCGGGGGTTTCCAAGAGACCCAGTACTTC
>NA|TRBV5-6|TRBJ2-1|NA
CASSLGLGGNEQFF
TGTGCCAGCAGCTTAGGCTTGGGCGGCAATGAGCAGTTCTTC
>NA|TRBV12-5|TRBJ2-1|once
CGTGSGNEQFF
TGTGGAACAGGTTCGGGCAATGAGCAGTTCTTC
>TRBD1|TRBV27|TRBJ1-3|NA
CASSLPGQGHGNTIYF
TGTGCCAGCAGTTTACCCGGACAGGGGCACGGAAACACCATATATTTT
>NA|TRBV2|TRBJ2-7|NA
CASSEGGGIGYEQYF
TGTGCCAGCAGTGAGGGAGGGGGAATCGGTTACGAGCAGTACTTC
>NA|TRBV10-2|TRBJ2-7|once
CASSQTYEQYF
TGCGCCAGCAGTCAAACCTACGAGCAGTACTTC
>TRBD1|TRBV6-4|TRBJ2-7|NA
CASSAYPGQAYEQYF
TGTGCCAGCAGTGCATATCCGGGACAGGCCTACGAGCAGTACTTC
>TRBD2|TRBV11-2|TRBJ2-7|NA
CASSSRTSGGPSSYEQYF
TGTGCCAGCAGCTCTAGGACTAGCGGGGGACCTAGCTCCTACGAGCAGTACTTC
>NA|TRBV6-5|TRBJ2-5|NA
CASSTSTGIGEAQYF
NA
>TRBD2|TRBV2|TRBJ2-1|NA
CASVGTSGGPTGNEQFF
TGTGCCAGCGTGGGGACTAGCGGGGGGCCCACTGGAAATGAGCAGTTCTTC
>TRBD2|TRBV11-2|TRBJ2-1|once
CASSLVASGKQFF
TGTGCCAGCAGCTTAGTGGCTAGCGGGAAGCAGTTCTTC
>TRBD1|TRBV28|TRBJ2-7|NA
CASSWGQGYYEQYF
TGTGCCAGCAGTTGGGGACAGGGATACTACGAGCAGTACTTC
>TRBD2|TRBV9|TRBJ2-7|NA
CASSARRNPGLPYYEQYF
TGTGCCAGCAGCGCCCGCAGAAACCCGGGACTACCTTACTACGAGCAGTACTTC
>NA|TRBV20-1|TRBJ2-3|NA
CSLKRVRQYF
TGCAGTCTGAAAAGGGTTAGGCAGTATTTT
>TRBD2|TRBV4-1|TRBJ2-1|NA
CASSQTSLAVLYNEQFF
TGCGCCAGCAGCCAAACAAGTCTAGCGGTTCTCTACAATGAGCAGTTCTTC
>TRBD1|TRBV30|TRBJ2-7|once
CAWAQGATYEQYF
TGTGCCTGGGCACAGGGGGCTACCTACGAGCAGTACTTC
>TRBD2|TRBV11-2|TRBJ2-7|NA
CASSLKGLAGEQYF
TGTGCCAGCAGCCTAAAGGGACTAGCGGGTGAGCAGTACTTC
>NA|TRBV30|TRBJ2-2|NA
CAWSSGTGELFF
TGTGCCTGGAGTTCGGGCACCGGGGAGCTGTTTTTT
>NA|TRBV6-5|TRBJ2-3|few
CASSYESTDTQYF
TGTGCCAGCAGTTACGAATCCACAGATACGCAGTATTTT
>NA|TRBV6-5|TRBJ2-7|once
CASSYSLDYEQYF
TGTGCCAGCAGTTACTCGTTGGACTACGAGCAGTACTTC
>NA|TRBV12-5|TRBJ2-1|NA
CASGFGGLDEQFF
TGTGCTAGTGGTTTTGGCGGGCTCGATGAGCAGTTCTTC
>TRBD1|TRBV7-6|TRBJ1-4|NA
CASSPGFQGDEKLFF
TGTGCCAGCAGCCCAGGGTTCCAGGGGGATGAAAAACTGTTTTTT
>NA|TRBV28|TRBJ2-7|NA
CASSFSPPIGGSYEQYF
TGTGCCAGCAGTTTCTCGCCCCCCATCGGGGGTTCCTACGAGCAGTACTTC
>TRBD1|TRBV7-9|TRBJ2-7|NA
CASSRDRRPYEQYF
TGTGCCAGCAGCCGGGACAGGCGCCCCTACGAGCAGTACTTC
>NA|TRBV7-9|TRBJ2-7|NA
CASSGGGPKSSYEQYF
TGTGCCAGCAGTGGTGGGGGGCCAAAGTCCTCCTACGAGCAGTACTTC
>NA|TRBV11-2|TRBJ2-4|NA
CASSSPGEALAKNIQYF
TGTGCCAGCAGCTCCCCGGGTGAAGCCCTAGCCAAAAACATTCAGTACTTC
>NA|TRBV21-1|TRBJ2-6|NA
CASSKVRRGANVLTF
TGTGCCAGCAGCAAAGTTCGGCGTGGGGCCAACGTCCTGACTTTC